This T cell receptor beta chain was recovered during a study of T cell changes during pregnancy in multiple sclerosis. Trimming took off 2 bases at V and 2 bases at J, with 10 bases between the two ends. Germline V gene lookup returns CDR1 MNHEY and CDR2 SMNVEV (reference sequence). This CDR3 has 14 residues. The data were produced by immunoSEQ multiplex PCR, yet TCRdb's version contains in-frame clones alone and is incomplete. This sample carries about 63,000 clones, about 93% of them seen once, and the ten largest clones take about 3%. The J gene is TRBJ2-7, the V gene TRBV27; D might be TRBD2 (5 bases). The sequenced sample was CD8+ T cells from peripheral blood mononuclear cells, obtained in the second trimester of pregnancy. The source is a female donor with multiple sclerosis, enrolled in a pregnancy study. The CDR3 DNA is TGTGCCAGCAGTTTAATCGGGAAAACCTACGAGCAGTACTTC. Translation: CASSLIGKTYEQYF.